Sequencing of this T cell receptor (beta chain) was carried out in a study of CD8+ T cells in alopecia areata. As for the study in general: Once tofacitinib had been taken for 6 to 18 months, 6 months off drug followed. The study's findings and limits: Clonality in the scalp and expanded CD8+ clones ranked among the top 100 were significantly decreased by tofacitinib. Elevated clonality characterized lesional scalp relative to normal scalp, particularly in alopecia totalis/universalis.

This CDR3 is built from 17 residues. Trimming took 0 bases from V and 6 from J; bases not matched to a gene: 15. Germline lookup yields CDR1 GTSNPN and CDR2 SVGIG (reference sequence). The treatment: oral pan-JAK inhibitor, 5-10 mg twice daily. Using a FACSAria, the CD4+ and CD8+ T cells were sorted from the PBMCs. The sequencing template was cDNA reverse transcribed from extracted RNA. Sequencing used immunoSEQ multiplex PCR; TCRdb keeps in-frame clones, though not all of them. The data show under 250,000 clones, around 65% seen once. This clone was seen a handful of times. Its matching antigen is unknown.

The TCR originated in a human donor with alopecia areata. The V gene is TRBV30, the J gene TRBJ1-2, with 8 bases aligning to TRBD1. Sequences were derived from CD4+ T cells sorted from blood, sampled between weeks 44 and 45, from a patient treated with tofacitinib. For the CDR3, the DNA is TGTGCCTGGAGTGTCCCTGGACAGGGACCTTCTCGGAATGGCTACACCTTC. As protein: CAWSVPGQGPSRNGYTF. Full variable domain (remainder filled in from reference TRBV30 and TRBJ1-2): SQTIHQWPATLVQPVGSPLSLECTVEGTSNPNLYWYRQAAGRGLQLLFYSVGIGQISSEVPQNLSASRPQDRQFILSSKKLLLSDSGFYLCAWSVPGQGPSRNGYTFGSGTRLTVV.